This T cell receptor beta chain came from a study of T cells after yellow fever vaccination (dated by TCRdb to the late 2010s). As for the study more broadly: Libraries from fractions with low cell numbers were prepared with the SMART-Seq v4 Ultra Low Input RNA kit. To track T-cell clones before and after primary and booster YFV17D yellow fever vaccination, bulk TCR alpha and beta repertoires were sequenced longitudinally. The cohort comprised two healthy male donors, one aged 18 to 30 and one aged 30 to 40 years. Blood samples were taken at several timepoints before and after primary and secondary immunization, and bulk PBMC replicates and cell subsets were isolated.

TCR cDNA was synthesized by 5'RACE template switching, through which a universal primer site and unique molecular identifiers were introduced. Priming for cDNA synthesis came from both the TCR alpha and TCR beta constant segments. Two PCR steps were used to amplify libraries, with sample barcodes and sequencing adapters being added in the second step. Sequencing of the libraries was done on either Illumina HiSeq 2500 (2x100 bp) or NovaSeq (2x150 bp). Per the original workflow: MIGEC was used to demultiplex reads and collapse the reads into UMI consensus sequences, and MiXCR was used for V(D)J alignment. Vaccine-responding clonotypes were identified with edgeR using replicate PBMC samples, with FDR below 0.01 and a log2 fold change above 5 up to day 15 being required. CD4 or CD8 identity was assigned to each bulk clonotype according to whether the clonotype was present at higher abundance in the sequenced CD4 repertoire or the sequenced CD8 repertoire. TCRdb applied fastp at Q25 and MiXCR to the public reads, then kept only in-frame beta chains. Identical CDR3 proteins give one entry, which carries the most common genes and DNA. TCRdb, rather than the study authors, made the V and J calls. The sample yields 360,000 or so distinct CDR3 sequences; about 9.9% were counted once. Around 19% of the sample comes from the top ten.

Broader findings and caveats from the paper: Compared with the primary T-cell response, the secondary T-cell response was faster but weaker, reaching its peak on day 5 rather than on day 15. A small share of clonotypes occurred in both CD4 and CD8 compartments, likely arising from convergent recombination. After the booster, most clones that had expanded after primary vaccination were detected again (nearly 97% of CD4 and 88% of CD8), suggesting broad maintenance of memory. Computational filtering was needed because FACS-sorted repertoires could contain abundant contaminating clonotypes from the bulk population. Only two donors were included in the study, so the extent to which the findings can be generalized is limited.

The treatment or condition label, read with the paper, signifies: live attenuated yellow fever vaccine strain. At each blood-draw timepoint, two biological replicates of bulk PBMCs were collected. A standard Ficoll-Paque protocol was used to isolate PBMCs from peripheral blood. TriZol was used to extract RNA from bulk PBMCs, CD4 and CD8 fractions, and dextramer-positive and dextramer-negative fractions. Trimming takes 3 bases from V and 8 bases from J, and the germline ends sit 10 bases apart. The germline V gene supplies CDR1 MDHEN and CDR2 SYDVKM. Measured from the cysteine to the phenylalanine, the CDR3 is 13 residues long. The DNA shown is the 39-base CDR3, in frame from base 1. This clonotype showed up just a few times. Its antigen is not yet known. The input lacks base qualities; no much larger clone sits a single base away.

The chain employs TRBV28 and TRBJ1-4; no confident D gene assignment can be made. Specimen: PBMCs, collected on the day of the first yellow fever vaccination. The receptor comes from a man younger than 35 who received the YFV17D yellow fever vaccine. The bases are TGTGCCAGCAGTTTTGGTATTGCGGAAAAACTGTTTTTT. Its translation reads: CASSFGIAEKLFF. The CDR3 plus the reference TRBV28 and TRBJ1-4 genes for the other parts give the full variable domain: DVKVTQSSRYLVKRTGEKVFLECVQDMDHENMFWYRQDPGLGLRLIYFSYDVKMKEKGDIPEGYSVSREKKERFSLILESASTNQTSMYLCASSFGIAEKLFFGSGTQLSVL.